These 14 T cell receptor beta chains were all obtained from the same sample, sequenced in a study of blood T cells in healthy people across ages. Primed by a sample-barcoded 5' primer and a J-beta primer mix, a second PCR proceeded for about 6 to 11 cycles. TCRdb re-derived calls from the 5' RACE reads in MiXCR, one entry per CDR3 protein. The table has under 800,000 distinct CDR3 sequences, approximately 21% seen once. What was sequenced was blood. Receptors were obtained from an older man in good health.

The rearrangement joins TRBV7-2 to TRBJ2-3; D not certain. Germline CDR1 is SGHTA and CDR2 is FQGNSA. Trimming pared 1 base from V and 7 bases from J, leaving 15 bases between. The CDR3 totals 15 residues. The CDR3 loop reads CASSLGLSTFNTQYF. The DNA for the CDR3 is TGTGCCAGCAGCTTAGGGCTCAGCACTTTTAATACGCAGTATTTT.

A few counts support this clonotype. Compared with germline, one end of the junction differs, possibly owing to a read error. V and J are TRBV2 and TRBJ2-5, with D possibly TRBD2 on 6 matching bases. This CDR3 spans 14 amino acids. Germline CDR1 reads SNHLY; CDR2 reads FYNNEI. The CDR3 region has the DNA TGTGCCAGCAGTGAAAGCCGGGGAGGAGAGGCCCAGTACTTC. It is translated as CASSESRGGEAQYF. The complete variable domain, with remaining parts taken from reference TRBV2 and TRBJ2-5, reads EPEVTQTPSHQVTQMGQEVILRCVPISNHLYFYWYRQILGQKVEFLVSFYNNEISEKSEIFDDQFSVERPDGSNFTLKIRSTKLEDSAMYFCASSESRGGEAQYFGPGTRLLVL.

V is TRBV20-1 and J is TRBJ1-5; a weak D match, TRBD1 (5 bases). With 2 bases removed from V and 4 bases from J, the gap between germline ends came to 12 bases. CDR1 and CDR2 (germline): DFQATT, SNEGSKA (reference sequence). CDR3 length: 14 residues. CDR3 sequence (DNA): TGCAGTGCTAGATGGGGACCGGCAAATCAGCCCCAGCATTTT. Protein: CSARWGPANQPQHF.

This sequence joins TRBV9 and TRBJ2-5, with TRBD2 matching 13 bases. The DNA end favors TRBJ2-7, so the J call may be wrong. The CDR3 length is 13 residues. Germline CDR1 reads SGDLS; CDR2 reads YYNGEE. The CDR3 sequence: CASSTSGRDEQYF. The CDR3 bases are TGTGCCAGCAGCACTAGCGGGAGGGACGAGCAGTACTTC.

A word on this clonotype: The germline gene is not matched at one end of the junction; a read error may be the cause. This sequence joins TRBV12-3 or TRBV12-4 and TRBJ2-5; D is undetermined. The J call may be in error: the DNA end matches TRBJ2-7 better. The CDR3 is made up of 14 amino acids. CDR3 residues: CASGLMGLVYEQYF. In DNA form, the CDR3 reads TGTGCCAGCGGTTTAATGGGCCTAGTCTACGAGCAGTACTTC.

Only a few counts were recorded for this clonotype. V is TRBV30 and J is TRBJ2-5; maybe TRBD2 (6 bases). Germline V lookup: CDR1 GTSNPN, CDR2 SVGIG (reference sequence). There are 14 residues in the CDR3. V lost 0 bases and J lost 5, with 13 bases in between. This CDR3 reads CAWSVGRDTETQYF. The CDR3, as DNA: TGTGCCTGGAGTGTCGGGCGGGATACGGAGACCCAGTACTTC.

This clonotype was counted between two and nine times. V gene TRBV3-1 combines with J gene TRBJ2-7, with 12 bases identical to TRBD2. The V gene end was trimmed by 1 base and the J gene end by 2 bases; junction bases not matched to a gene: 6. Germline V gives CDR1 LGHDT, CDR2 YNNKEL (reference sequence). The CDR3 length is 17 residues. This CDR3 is CASSQGLAGEPPYEQYF. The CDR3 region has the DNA TGTGCCAGCAGCCAAGGACTAGCGGGAGAGCCTCCCTACGAGCAGTACTTC.

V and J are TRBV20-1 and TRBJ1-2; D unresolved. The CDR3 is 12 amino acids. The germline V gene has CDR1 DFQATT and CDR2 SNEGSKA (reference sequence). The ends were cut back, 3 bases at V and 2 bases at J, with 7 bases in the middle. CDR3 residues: CSARAENYGYTF. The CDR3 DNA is TGCAGTGCTAGGGCCGAAAACTATGGCTACACCTTC.

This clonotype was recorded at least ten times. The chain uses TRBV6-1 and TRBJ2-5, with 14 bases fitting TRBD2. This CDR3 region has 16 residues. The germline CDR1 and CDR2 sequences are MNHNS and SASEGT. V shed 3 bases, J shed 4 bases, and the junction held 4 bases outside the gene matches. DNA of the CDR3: TGTGCCAGCAGTGACAGACTAGCGGGAGGGCCAGAGACCCAGTACTTC. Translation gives CASSDRLAGGPETQYF.

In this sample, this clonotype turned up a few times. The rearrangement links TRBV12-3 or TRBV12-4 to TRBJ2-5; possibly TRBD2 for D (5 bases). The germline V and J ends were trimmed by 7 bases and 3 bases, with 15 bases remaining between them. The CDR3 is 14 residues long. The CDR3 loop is CASTPSAEKETQYF. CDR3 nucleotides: TGTGCCAGCACCCCGTCAGCGGAAAAAGAGACCCAGTACTTC.

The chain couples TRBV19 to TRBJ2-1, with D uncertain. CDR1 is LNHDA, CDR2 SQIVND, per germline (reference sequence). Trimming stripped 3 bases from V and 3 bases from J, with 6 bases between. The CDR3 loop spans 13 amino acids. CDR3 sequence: CASSISNYNEQFF. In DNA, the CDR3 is TGTGCCAGTAGTATCAGTAACTACAATGAGCAGTTCTTC.

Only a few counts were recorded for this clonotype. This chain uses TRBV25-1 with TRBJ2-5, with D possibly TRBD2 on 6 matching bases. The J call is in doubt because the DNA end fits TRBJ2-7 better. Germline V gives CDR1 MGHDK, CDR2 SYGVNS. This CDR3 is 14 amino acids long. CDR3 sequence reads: CASKSKLEGYEQYF. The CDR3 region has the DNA TGTGCCAGCAAAAGTAAGTTGGAGGGCTACGAGCAGTACTTC.

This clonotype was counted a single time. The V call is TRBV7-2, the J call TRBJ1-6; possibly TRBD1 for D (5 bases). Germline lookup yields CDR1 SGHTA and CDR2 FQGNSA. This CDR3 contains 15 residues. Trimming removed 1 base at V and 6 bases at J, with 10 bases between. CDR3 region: CASSLDGTGNSPLHF. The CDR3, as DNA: TGTGCCAGCAGCTTAGACGGGACGGGTAATTCACCCCTCCACTTT.

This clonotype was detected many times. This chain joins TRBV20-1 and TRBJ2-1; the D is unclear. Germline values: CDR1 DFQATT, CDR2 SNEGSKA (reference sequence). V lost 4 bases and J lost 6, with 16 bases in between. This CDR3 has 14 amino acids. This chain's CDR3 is CSATAARRPNEQFF. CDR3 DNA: TGCAGTGCTACGGCCGCCCGCCGACCCAATGAGCAGTTCTTC.